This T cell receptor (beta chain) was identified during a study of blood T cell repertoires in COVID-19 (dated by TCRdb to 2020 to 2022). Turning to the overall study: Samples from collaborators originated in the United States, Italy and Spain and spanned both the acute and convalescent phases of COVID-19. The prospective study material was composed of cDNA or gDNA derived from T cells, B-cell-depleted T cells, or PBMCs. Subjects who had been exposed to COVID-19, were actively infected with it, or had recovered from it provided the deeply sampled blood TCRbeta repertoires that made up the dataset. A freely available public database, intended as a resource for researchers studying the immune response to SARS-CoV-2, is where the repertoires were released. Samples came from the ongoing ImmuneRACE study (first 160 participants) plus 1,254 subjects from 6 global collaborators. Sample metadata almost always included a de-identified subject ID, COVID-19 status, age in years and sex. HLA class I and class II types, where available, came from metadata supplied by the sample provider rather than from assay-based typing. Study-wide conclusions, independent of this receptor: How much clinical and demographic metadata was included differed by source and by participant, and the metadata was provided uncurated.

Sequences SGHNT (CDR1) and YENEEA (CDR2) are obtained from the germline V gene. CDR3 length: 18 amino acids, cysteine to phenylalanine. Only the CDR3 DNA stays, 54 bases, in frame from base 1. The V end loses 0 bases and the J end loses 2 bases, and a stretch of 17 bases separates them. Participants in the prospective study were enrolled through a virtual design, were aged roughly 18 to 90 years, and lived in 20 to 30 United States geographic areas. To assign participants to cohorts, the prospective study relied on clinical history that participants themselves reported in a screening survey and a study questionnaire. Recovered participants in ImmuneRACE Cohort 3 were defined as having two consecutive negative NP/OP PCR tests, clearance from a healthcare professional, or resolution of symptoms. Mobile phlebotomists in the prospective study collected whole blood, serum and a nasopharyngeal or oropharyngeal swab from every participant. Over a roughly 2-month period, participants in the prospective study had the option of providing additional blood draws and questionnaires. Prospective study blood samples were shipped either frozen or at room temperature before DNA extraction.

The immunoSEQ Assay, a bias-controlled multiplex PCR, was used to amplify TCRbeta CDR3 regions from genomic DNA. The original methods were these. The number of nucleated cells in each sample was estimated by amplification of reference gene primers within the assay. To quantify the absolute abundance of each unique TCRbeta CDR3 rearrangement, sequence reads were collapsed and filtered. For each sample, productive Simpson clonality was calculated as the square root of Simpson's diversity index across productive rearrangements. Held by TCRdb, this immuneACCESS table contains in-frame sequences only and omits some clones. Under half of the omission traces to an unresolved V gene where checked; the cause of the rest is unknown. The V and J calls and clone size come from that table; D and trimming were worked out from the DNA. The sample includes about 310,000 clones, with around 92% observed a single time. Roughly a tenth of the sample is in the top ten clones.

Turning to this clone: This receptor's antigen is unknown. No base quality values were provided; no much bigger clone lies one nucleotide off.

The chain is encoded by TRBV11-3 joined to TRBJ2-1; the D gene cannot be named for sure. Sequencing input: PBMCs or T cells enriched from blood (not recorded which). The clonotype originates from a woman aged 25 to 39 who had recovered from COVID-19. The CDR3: CASSLDGKELNPYNEQFF. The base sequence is TGTGCCAGCAGCTTAGATGGTAAAGAACTAAACCCCTACAATGAGCAGTTCTTC.